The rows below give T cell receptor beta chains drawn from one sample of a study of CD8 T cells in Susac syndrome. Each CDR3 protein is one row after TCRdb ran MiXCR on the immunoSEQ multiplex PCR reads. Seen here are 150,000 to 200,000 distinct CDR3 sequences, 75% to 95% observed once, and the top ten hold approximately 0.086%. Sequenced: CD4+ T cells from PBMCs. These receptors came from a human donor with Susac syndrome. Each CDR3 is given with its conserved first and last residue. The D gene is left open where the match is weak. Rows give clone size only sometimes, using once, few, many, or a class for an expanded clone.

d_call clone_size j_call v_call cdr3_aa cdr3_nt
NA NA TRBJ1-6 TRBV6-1 CASSDLPSGSPRSPLHF TGTGCCAGCAGTGATCTACCATCCGGCAGTCCACGTTCACCCCTCCACTTT
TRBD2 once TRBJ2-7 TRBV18 CASSPGGGNEQYF TGTGCCAGCTCACCGGGCGGGGGAAACGAGCAGTACTTC
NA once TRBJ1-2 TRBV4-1 CASSQVSDYGYTF TGCGCCAGCAGTCAAGTGTCCGACTATGGCTACACCTTC
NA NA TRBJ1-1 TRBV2 CASRETRNTEAFF TGTGCCAGCAGGGAGACTAGGAACACTGAAGCTTTCTTT
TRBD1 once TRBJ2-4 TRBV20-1 CSATPGQGSQNIQYF TGCAGTGCTACACCGGGACAGGGGTCCCAGAACATTCAGTACTTC
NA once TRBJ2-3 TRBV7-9 CASSLLNTDTQYF TGTGCCAGCAGCTTATTGAACACAGATACGCAGTATTTT
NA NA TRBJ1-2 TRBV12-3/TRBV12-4 CASSQLHREGNYGYTF TGTGCCAGCAGTCAACTTCACAGGGAAGGAAACTATGGCTACACCTTC
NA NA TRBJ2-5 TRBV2 CASSERQETQYF TGTGCCAGCAGTGAACGGCAAGAGACCCAGTACTTC
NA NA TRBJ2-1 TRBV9 CASSVAVDNEQFF TGTGCCAGCAGCGTAGCTGTTGACAATGAGCAGTTCTTC
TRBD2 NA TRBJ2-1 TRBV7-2 CASSFTSTSGTMGQFF TGTGCCAGCAGCTTCACTTCGACTAGCGGGACTATGGGGCAGTTCTTC
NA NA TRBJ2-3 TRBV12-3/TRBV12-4 CASSFRGGSTDTQYF TGTGCCAGCAGTTTTCGAGGGGGTAGCACAGATACGCAGTATTTT
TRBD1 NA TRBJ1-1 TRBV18 CASSPQGANTEAFF TGTGCCAGCTCACCACAGGGGGCTAACACTGAAGCTTTCTTT
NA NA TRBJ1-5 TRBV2 CASNKGMSNQPQHF TGTGCCAGCAATAAGGGGATGAGCAATCAGCCCCAGCATTTT
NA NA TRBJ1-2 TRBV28 CASSTTTPGKTF TGTGCCAGCAGCACCACGACCCCAGGGAAGACCTTC
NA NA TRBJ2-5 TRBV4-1 CASSQASQETQYF TGCGCCAGCAGCCAAGCTAGCCAAGAGACCCAGTACTTC
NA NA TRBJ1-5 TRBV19 CASSIFIVEESNQPQHF TGTGCCAGTAGTATTTTTATCGTGGAAGAGAGCAATCAGCCCCAGCATTTT
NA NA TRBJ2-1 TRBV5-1 CASSPPGGRSYNEQFF TGCGCCAGCAGCCCACCTGGGGGGCGATCTTACAATGAGCAGTTCTTC
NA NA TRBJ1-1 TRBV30 CAWSLAELAFF TGTGCCTGGAGTTTGGCTGAGTTGGCTTTCTTT
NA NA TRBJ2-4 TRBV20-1 CSARGGNRYLAKNIQYF TGCAGTGCTAGAGGAGGGAATAGGTACCTAGCCAAAAACATTCAGTACTTC